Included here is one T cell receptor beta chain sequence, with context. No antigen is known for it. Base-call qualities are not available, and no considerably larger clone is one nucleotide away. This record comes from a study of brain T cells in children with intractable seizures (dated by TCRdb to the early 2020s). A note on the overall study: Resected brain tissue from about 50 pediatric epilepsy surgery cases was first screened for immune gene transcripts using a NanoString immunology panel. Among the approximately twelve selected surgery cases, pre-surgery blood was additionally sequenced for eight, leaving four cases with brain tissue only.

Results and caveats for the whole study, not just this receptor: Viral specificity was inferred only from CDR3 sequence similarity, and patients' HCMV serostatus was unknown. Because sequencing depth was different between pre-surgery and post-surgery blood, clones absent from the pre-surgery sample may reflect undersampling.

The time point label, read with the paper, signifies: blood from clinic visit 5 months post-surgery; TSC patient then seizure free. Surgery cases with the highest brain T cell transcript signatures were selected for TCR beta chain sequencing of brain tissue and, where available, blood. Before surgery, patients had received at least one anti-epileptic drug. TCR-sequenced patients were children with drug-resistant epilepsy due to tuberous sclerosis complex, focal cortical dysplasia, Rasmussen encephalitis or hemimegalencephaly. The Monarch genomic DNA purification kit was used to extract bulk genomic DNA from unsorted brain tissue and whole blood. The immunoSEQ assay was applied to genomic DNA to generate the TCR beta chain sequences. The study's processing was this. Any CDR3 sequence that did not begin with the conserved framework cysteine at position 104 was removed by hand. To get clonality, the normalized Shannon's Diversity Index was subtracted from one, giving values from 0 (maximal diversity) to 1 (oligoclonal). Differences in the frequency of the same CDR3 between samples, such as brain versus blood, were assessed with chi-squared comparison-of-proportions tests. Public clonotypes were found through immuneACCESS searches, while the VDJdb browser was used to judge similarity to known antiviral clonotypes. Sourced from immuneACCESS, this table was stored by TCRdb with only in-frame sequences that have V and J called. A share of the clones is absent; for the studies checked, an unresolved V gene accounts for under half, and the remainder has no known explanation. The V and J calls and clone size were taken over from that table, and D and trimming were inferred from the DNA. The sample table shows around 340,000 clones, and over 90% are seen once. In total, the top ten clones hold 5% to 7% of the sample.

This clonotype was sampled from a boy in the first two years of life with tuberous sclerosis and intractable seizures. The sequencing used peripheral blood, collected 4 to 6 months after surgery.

The CDR3 protein: CASSPHETQYF. Read as DNA, the sequence is TGTGCCAGCAGCCCGCATGAGACCCAGTACTTC. The sequence is built from TRBV7-8 and TRBJ2-5; the D gene is not confidently resolved. Per the germline V gene, SGHVS is the CDR1 and FQNEAQ is the CDR2. The CDR3 spans 11 residues, from the cysteine through the phenylalanine. The retained sequence is limited to the CDR3, 33 bases, with the frame set at the first base. V was cut back by 5 bases and J by 5 bases, leaving a gap of 6 bases between them. With the rest looked up from the reference TRBV7-8 and TRBJ2-5 genes rather than sequenced, the full variable domain is GAGVSQSPRYKVAKRGQDVALRCDPISGHVSLFWYQQALGQGPEFLTYFQNEAQLDKSGLPSDRFFAERPEGSVSTLKIQRTQQEDSAVYLCASSPHETQYFGPGTRLLVL.